This T cell receptor (beta chain) derives from a study of cytomegalovirus exposure and HLA in healthy donors. Study details: Out of 150 million to 200 million T cells, an earlier analysis found 117 million unique TCR beta sequences in total. Study results and limitations: TCR beta sequences reportedly predicted the HLA-A and HLA-B alleles of most subjects accurately.

It was with 60 Vbeta and 13 Jbeta primers that the PCR ran. Using immunoSEQ multiplex PCR, the repertoire was profiled, and TCRdb retains in-frame clones only, with some absent. The profile shows 99,000 or so clones, roughly three quarters of them singletons. Germline V lookup: CDR1 SGHRS, CDR2 YFSETQ. This CDR3 has 18 amino acids. Germline trimming cut 4 bases from V and 0 bases from J; bases unmatched to any gene: 15. This clone appeared a few times. As yet, its antigen is unknown. This receptor was taken from a man younger than 45 in good health and CMV-seronegative. Sequences were obtained from PBMCs. The chain couples TRBV5-1 to TRBJ1-1; 7 bases are shared with TRBD1. The CDR3 sequence is CASSQGQPEVKMNTEAFF. The DNA of the CDR3 is TGCGCCAGCAGCCAGGGACAGCCGGAAGTTAAAATGAACACTGAAGCTTTCTTT.